Each of the 21 T cell receptor beta chains below was sequenced from the same sample in a study of T cells in women clearing cervical HPV infection. Using immunoSEQ multiplex PCR, the repertoire was profiled, and TCRdb retains in-frame clones only, with some absent. The listing contains tens of thousands of clones. What was sequenced was blood buffy coat. Source of these receptors: a woman aged 18 to 75 with a cervical HPV16 infection that either progressed to CIN3+ or cleared (not recorded which).

CDR3 loop: CSARGFAGDSYEQYF. Incomplete CDR3 DNA: TGCAGTGCTAGAGGATTTGCGGGGGACTCCTACGAG. The chain recombines TRBV20-1 with TRBJ2-7; 7 nucleotides agree with TRBD2. The read ends 3 residues before the CDR3 terminus; that terminus is restored from the germline J gene. The germline CDR1 and CDR2 sequences are DFQATT and SNEGSKA (reference sequence). Trimming took 1 base from V and 0 from J; bases not matched to a gene: 6. The CDR3 is 15 residues long.

Notes on this clone: From the germline J gene comes the end of the CDR3, since the read stops 3 residues before it. The J gene is TRBJ2-2, the V gene TRBV15, with TRBD1 matching 7 bases. The trim removed 2 bases at V and 7 bases at J, leaving 4 bases unmatched. This CDR3 is built from 14 residues. From germline, CDR1 is LNHNV and CDR2 YYDKDF (reference sequence). CDR3 DNA (partial): TGTGCCACCAGCAGAACAGGGGATCACGGGGAG. Its translation: CATSRTGDHGE. Given in full, the CDR3 is CATSRTGDHGELFF.

With respect to this clone: The missing CDR3 end, 3 residues past where the read stops, is filled in from the germline J gene. The V and J genes are TRBV29-1 and TRBJ1-1; the match to TRBD1 covers 8 bases. Trimming took 5 bases from V and 6 from J; bases not matched to a gene: 8. The germline CDR1 and CDR2 sequences are SQVTM and ANQGSEA. The CDR3 consists of 13 residues. This chain's CDR3 is CSVLTGVKAEAFF. The covered CDR3 bases are TGCAGCGTTCTGACAGGGGTTAAGGCTGAA. Filled out from reference TRBV29-1 and TRBJ1-1, the complete variable domain reads SAVISQKPSRDICQRGTSLTIQCQVDSQVTMMFWYRQQPGQSLTLIATANQGSEATYESGFVIDKFPISRPNLTFSTLTVSNMSPEDSSIYLCSVLTGVKAEAFFGQGTRLTVV.

Remarks on this clone: The CDR3 goes on 3 residues after the read ends, and that part is filled in from the germline J gene. The chain is built from TRBV5-1 and TRBJ1-1; D remains ambiguous. V was pared by 0 bases and J by 1 base, with 7 bases between. The germline V gene has CDR1 SGHRS and CDR2 YFSETQ. This CDR3 has 14 amino acids. Here the CDR3 reads CASSLDRANTEAFF. The CDR3 DNA, read in part, is TGCGCCAGCAGCTTGGACAGAGCGAACACTGAA.

Comments on this clone: The observed sequence ends 3 residues before the CDR3 terminus, with the missing tail filled in from the germline J gene. The chain has TRBV5-1 and TRBJ2-2, with 9 bases matching TRBD1. Germline-derived CDR1 and CDR2 are SGHRS and YFSETQ. This CDR3 is built from 16 residues. Partial CDR3 DNA: TGCGCCAGCAGCTCGATACCGGGACAGGGACTTTCACCG. Protein sequence: CASSSIPGQGLSP. The full CDR3 is CASSSIPGQGLSPLFF.

As regards this clone: The missing CDR3 end, 3 residues past where the read stops, is filled in from the germline J gene. The chain employs TRBV20-1 and TRBJ1-4; D is unclear. Looked up from germline, CDR1 is DFQATT and CDR2 is SNEGSKA (reference sequence). The CDR3 covers 12 residues. The CDR3 bases that were read are TGCAGTGCAACCCAGTTTGCCTCACCA. Its translation is CSATQFASP. The full CDR3 is CSATQFASPLFF.

Turning to this clone: The read stops 3 residues short of the end of the CDR3; the missing end is completed from the germline J gene. The chain links TRBV2 to TRBJ1-2, with D perhaps matching TRBD1 (6 bases). The V gene's germline CDR1 is SNHLY and CDR2 FYNNEI. This CDR3 is 13 amino acids long. V lost 1 base and J lost 4, with 7 bases in between. The CDR3 sequence: CASSEVQGYGYTF. The CDR3 DNA, read in part, is TGTGCCAGCAGTGAAGTACAGGGCTATGGC.

In regard to this clone: The missing CDR3 end, 3 residues past where the read stops, is filled in from the germline J gene. The V call is TRBV5-4, the J call TRBJ1-2; D remains unclear. CDR3 size: 13 residues. CDR1 and CDR2 (germline): SGHNT, YYREEE (reference sequence). Trimming removed 4 bases at V and 2 bases at J, with 9 bases between. CDR3 amino acids: CASSPDVNYGYTF. The DNA read from the CDR3 is TGTGCCAGCAGCCCAGATGTAAACTATGGC.

With regard to this clone: The read ends 3 residues shy of where the CDR3 ends; the end is completed using the germline J gene. This rearrangement joins TRBV7-6 to TRBJ1-1, with 12 positions matching TRBD1. V lost 5 bases and J lost 4; bases outside the gene matches: 5. This CDR3 is 15 amino acids long. In germline, CDR1 is SGHVS, CDR2 FNYEAQ. Here the CDR3 reads CASSKGQGAGTEAFF. The sequenced part of the CDR3 DNA is TGTGCCAGCAGCAAGGGACAGGGGGCCGGCACTGAA.

With regard to this clone: The read halts 3 residues ahead of the CDR3 end, with the missing end drawn from the germline J gene. The chain is built from TRBV4-1 and TRBJ2-7, with TRBD1 identical over 11 bases. The V segment lost 1 base and the J segment 6 bases; nucleotides outside the gene matches: 8. The CDR3 runs 16 residues. CDR1 and CDR2 from the germline V gene are MGHRA and YSYEKL. CDR3 bases read: TGCGCCAGCAGCCAAGGGTGGGGACAGGGGGATTCCGAG. Translated: CASSQGWGQGDSE. The entire CDR3 reads CASSQGWGQGDSEQYF.

As to this clone: An end of the junction differs from the germline gene, which may be a read error. The read terminates 3 residues ahead of where the CDR3 ends, so the germline J gene completes it. The rearrangement links TRBV11-2 to TRBJ2-1; D possibly corresponds to TRBD2 (5 bases). There are 14 residues in the CDR3. Per germline, CDR1 SGHAT and CDR2 FQNNGV. This CDR3 is CASSLAHNGDEQFF. The sequenced part of the CDR3 DNA is TGTGCCAGCAGTTTAGCGCATAACGGGGATGAG.

On this clone itself: The CDR3 extends 3 residues past the end of the read, so its final part is completed from the germline J gene. The chain recombines TRBV7-2 with TRBJ1-2; TRBD1 is a possible D gene (5 bases). Germline loops: CDR1 SGHTA, CDR2 FQGNSA. This CDR3 spans 13 amino acids. The DNA read from the CDR3 is TGTGCCAGCAGCTTAGTGGGGCAGATTATC. Its translation is CASSLVGQII. The whole CDR3 sequence reads CASSLVGQIIYTF.

A word on this clone: The missing CDR3 end, 3 residues past where the read stops, is filled in from the germline J gene. The chain combines TRBV20-1 with TRBJ1-5; D remains ambiguous. This CDR3 spans 13 amino acids. Germline lookup yields CDR1 DFQATT and CDR2 SNEGSKA (reference sequence). The V end lost 3 bases, the J end lost 2 bases, and 8 bases lay between the germline ends. The covered CDR3 bases are TGCAGTGCTAGGTCCGCGGGCAATCAGCCC. Translating it yields CSARSAGNQP. The entire CDR3 protein is CSARSAGNQPQHF.

About this clone itself: The read terminates 3 residues before the CDR3 end, so the remaining end is supplied by the germline J gene. This rearrangement joins TRBV14 to TRBJ2-6, with D unclear. CDR3 size: 16 residues. Trimming stripped 4 bases from V and 0 bases from J, with 10 bases between. Germline V gives CDR1 SGHDN, CDR2 FVKESK. CDR3 DNA, as far as it was read: TGTGCCAGCAGCCTAAGACTGACCTCTGGGGCCAACGTC. Encoded protein: CASSLRLTSGANV. The full CDR3 sequence reads CASSLRLTSGANVLTF.

Remarks on this clone: The read is 3 residues too short to cover the CDR3 end, so that end is filled in from the germline J gene. V and J are TRBV2 and TRBJ2-3, with D maybe TRBD2 (5 bases). The V end lost 7 bases, the J end lost 5 bases, and 16 bases lay between the germline ends. Germline V CDR1 and CDR2: SNHLY, FYNNEI. The CDR3 extends over 14 amino acids. The CDR3 DNA, read in part, is TGTGCCAGCAATGCGGGTGGTAGTGGAGATACG. Encoded protein: CASNAGGSGDT. The entire CDR3 is CASNAGGSGDTQYF.

About this clone: Read sequence stops 3 residues before the CDR3 end, and the germline J gene provides the missing end. The V call is TRBV5-1, the J call TRBJ2-7, with TRBD1 matching over 7 bases. The CDR3 is 14 amino acids. The J segment lost 2 bases and the V segment lost 4 bases, leaving 6 bases of the junction unmatched. The germline V gene has CDR1 SGHRS and CDR2 YFSETQ. Here the CDR3 reads CASSATGAAYEQYF. The CDR3 bases that were read are TGCGCCAGCAGCGCTACAGGGGCGGCCTACGAG.

For this clone: The sequence runs out 3 residues before the end of the CDR3; the remainder is reconstructed from the germline J gene. The chain recombines TRBV29-1 with TRBJ2-3; maybe TRBD1 (6 bases). Germline-derived CDR1 and CDR2 are SQVTM and ANQGSEA. CDR3 length: 13 residues. The CDR3 sequence is CSVDQGMEETQYF. CDR3 DNA, as far as it was read: TGCAGCGTTGACCAGGGGATGGAAGAGACG.

Worth noting for this clone: Read coverage stops 3 residues before the CDR3 terminus; the germline J gene supplies the remainder. The chain couples TRBV7-6 to TRBJ1-2, with 8 nucleotides matching TRBD1. The CDR3 spans 15 residues. Germline values: CDR1 SGHVS, CDR2 FNYEAQ. CDR3 region: CASSQRSGGSYDYTF. CDR3 DNA, as far as it was read: TGTGCCAGCAGCCAAAGGTCAGGGGGCTCCTACGAC.

As to this clone: Read coverage stops 3 residues before the CDR3 terminus; the germline J gene supplies the remainder. The rearrangement joins TRBV2 to TRBJ2-2; a weak D match, TRBD1 (6 bases). Germline CDR1 SNHLY, CDR2 FYNNEI. This CDR3 is 14 amino acids long. This CDR3 is CASRRGTTNEKLFF. CDR3 bases read: TGTGCCAGCAGAAGGGGGACAACTAATGAAAAG.

Regarding this clone: Sequencing ends 3 residues short of the CDR3 end; the germline J gene provides the rest. This chain links TRBV6-1 with TRBJ2-2, with TRBD1 as a possible D gene (5 bases). The CDR3 is 15 residues long. Per germline, CDR1 MNHNS and CDR2 SASEGT. CDR3 bases read: TGTGCCAGCAGTGATCTAGGGTCTGGGGCCAACGTG. Its translation: CASSDLGSGANV. The entire CDR3 reads CASSDLGSGANVLFF.

Concerning this clone itself: The read comes to an end 3 residues before the CDR3 does, leaving the germline J gene to fill in the end. The sample contains more than one DNA sequence encoding this CDR3. The genes are TRBV18 and TRBJ1-2, with 7 bases identical to TRBD1. The germline V gene encodes CDR1 KGHSH and CDR2 LQKENI. The CDR3 spans 16 residues. The CDR3 DNA, read in part, is TGTGCCAGCTCACCCCTAAGACAGGGTTCCAACTACGAC. It translates to CASSPLRQGSNYD. The whole CDR3 is CASSPLRQGSNYDYTF.